The 3 T cell receptor beta chains presented below share a single source sample, sequenced in a study of blood T cell repertoires in COVID-19. Here immunoSEQ multiplex PCR was the method, and the copy in TCRdb shows in-frame clones only, minus some. Found here are more than 300,000 clones, 90% of them singletons; the top ten hold roughly 3.9%. What was sequenced was PBMCs or T cells enriched from blood (not recorded which). Source of these receptors: a woman aged 25-40 years who had been exposed to COVID-19.

V gene TRBV19 combines with J gene TRBJ2-3, with 8 positions matching TRBD1. The CDR3 runs 14 residues. Germline V gene data show CDR1 as LNHDA and CDR2 as SQIVND (reference sequence). J lost 6 bases, V lost 5 bases, and 7 bases had no gene match. The CDR3 coding sequence is TGTGCCAGTAGTCTTCGGACAGGGCAGGATACGCAGTATTTT. This sequence encodes CASSLRTGQDTQYF.

The chain employs TRBV10-3 and TRBJ1-2; TRBD1 matches 7 bases. Losses at the gene ends were 10 bases for V and 2 bases for J; bases not matched to a gene: 13. Germline CDR1 is ENHRY and CDR2 is SYGVKD. The CDR3 contains 15 residues. The CDR3 is CATIEGLTGNYGYTF. As DNA, the CDR3 is TGTGCCACCATAGAGGGGTTGACAGGGAACTATGGCTACACCTTC.

V and J are TRBV2 and TRBJ1-4, with D unresolved. Trimming stripped 6 bases from V and 7 bases from J, with 15 bases between. Per the germline V gene, CDR1 is SNHLY and CDR2 is FYNNEI. CDR3 length equals 14 residues. The CDR3 sequence: CASRDGRAGEKLFF. The CDR3 DNA is TGTGCCAGCAGGGACGGAAGAGCGGGTGAAAAACTGTTTTTT.